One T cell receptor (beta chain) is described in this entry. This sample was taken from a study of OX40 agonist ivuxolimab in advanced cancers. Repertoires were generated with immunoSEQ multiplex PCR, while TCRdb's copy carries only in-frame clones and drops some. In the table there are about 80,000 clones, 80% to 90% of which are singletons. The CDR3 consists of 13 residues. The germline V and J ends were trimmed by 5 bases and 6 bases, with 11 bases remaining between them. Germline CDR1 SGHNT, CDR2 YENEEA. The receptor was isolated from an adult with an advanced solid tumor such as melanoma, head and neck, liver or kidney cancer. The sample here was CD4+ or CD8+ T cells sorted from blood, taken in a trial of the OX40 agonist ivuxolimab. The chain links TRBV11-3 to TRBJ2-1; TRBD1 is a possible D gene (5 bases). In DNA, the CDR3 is TGTGCCAGCAGCGGACGAAGGGGCAATGAGCAGTTCTTC. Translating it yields CASSGRRGNEQFF.